This TCR beta chain was captured in a study of T-cell memory formation after mild COVID-19. Across the study: TCR clusters were mostly confined to one donor each.

This clonotype was counted a few times. The antigen is not known. Whole-study results and caveats: Among contracting clones, CD4+ were mainly CM/EM and CD8+ enriched in EMRA. Proof of SARS-CoV-2 specificity was absent for the second-wave clones that crested on day 37.

Germline CDR1 and CDR2: SGHTA and FQGTGA. This CDR3 has 16 amino acids. V lost 1 base and J lost 5, with 17 bases in between. TCRdb analysed the 5' RACE reads with MiXCR anew, one entry per CDR3 protein. Of roughly 560,000 distinct CDR3 sequences in the sample, roughly 21% were seen once. The chain recombines TRBV7-3 with TRBJ2-5; TRBD1 might be the D (7 bases). This TCR derives from an adult woman who had mild COVID-19 (a few samples of this study predate the infection). Cell type and time point are not known. Sample: PBMCs or a T cell subset sorted from them (not recorded which). CDR3 bases: TGTGCCAGCAGCTTAAACCTGGGGGGACAGTCGGAGACCCAGTACTTC. Its protein is CASSLNLGGQSETQYF.